Shown below are 31 T cell receptor beta chains from a single sample sequenced in a study of blood T cell repertoires in COVID-19. Profiling relied on immunoSEQ multiplex PCR, and the TCRdb table lists in-frame clones only, not all of them. The data show roughly 430,000 clones, with 88% seen just once and about 2.1% held by the top ten. Sequencing was carried out using PBMCs or T cells enriched from blood (not recorded which). These receptors were obtained from a woman in her forties with acute COVID-19.

Only one count was recorded for this clone. The V gene is TRBV19, the J gene TRBJ2-3; the D gene is possibly TRBD1 (5 bases). The germline V and J ends were trimmed by 7 bases and 6 bases, with 8 bases remaining between them. The CDR3 totals 11 residues. Per the germline V gene, CDR1 is LNHDA and CDR2 is SQIVND (reference sequence). The CDR3 region is CASTGRDTQYF. CDR3 nucleotide sequence: TGTGCCAGTACAGGGCGGGATACGCAGTATTTT.

V usage is TRBV18 and J usage is TRBJ1-2, with D possibly matching TRBD1 (5 bases). V shed 6 bases and J shed 0 bases, with 14 bases lying between them. The CDR3 runs 15 residues. Germline values: CDR1 KGHSH, CDR2 LQKENI. CDR3 bases: TGTGCCAGCTCTACCGGGACTTCAGCTAACTATGGCTACACCTTC. The encoded protein is CASSTGTSANYGYTF.

The chain joins TRBV6-5 to TRBJ2-7, with D unresolved. The V and J ends lost 7 bases and 1 base respectively, with 8 bases between them. The CDR3 is 12 residues long. CDR1 is MNHEY, CDR2 SVGAGI, per germline. CDR3: CASMVTSYEQYF. In DNA, the CDR3 is TGTGCCAGCATGGTCACTTCCTACGAGCAGTACTTC.

V is TRBV5-1 and J is TRBJ2-7; D assignment may be TRBD1 or TRBD2 (5 bases each). Trimming left V 4 bases short and J 2 bases short, with 13 bases between. This CDR3 is 14 amino acids long. Germline V gives CDR1 SGHRS, CDR2 YFSETQ. The DNA of the CDR3 is TGCGCCAGCAGCCTGGGACCTGGGCCCTACGAGCAGTACTTC. Translated, it gives CASSLGPGPYEQYF. Full variable domain (remainder filled in from reference TRBV5-1 and TRBJ2-7): KAGVTQTPRYLIKTRGQQVTLSCSPISGHRSVSWYQQTPGQGLQFLFEYFSETQRNKGNFPGRFSGRQFSNSRSEMNVSTLELGDSALYLCASSLGPGPYEQYFGPGTRLTVT.

The chain links TRBV6-5 to TRBJ2-7, with a tentative D call TRBD2 (6 bases). This CDR3 has 16 amino acids. The ends were cut back, 4 bases at V and 3 bases at J, with 19 bases in the middle. Germline V gives CDR1 MNHEY, CDR2 SVGAGI. CDR3 sequence (DNA): TGTGCCAGCAGTTCCTCGGTTGTTCTGGGGGGCTACGAGCAGTACTTC. Residues: CASSSSVVLGGYEQYF.

The gene calls are TRBV6-5 and TRBJ1-2; 8 positions agree with TRBD1. This CDR3 spans 14 amino acids. Losses at the gene ends were 5 bases for V and 4 bases for J; bases not matched to a gene: 6. Germline V gives CDR1 MNHEY, CDR2 SVGAGI. For the CDR3, the DNA is TGTGCCAGCAGTAAGGGACAGGCCCCCTATGGCTACACCTTC. Residues: CASSKGQAPYGYTF.

This chain uses TRBV18 with TRBJ2-2; TRBD1 is a possible D gene (5 bases). This CDR3 has 16 residues. Trimming shortened V by 6 bases and J by 3 bases, and 17 bases separated the two germline ends. Germline CDR1 and CDR2: KGHSH and LQKENI. DNA for the CDR3: TGTGCCAGCTCGCCTATGCGAGGACACGACACCGGGGAGCTGTTTTTT. Its protein product is CASSPMRGHDTGELFF.

The chain uses TRBV27 and TRBJ1-3; D remains unclear. CDR3 length: 14 residues. Germline loops: CDR1 MNHEY, CDR2 SMNVEV (reference sequence). Trimming removed 2 bases at V and 0 bases at J, with 5 bases between. The CDR3 coding sequence is TGTGCCAGCAGTTTACACGGCTCTGGAAACACCATATATTTT. Translated: CASSLHGSGNTIYF.

In DNA, the CDR3 is TGTGCCAGCAGCGGAAACCGGGACAAGGCCACAGATACGCAGTATTTT. It codes for CASSGNRDKATDTQYF. The rearrangement joins TRBV9 to TRBJ2-3; D is possibly TRBD1 (6 bases). The CDR3 runs 16 residues. With 3 bases removed from V and 2 bases from J, the gap between germline ends came to 16 bases. From germline, CDR1 is SGDLS and CDR2 YYNGEE.

The V gene is TRBV19, the J gene TRBJ2-7; D unclear. Germline V lookup: CDR1 LNHDA, CDR2 SQIVND (reference sequence). CDR3 size: 15 residues. V lost 3 bases to trimming and J lost 2 bases, with 14 bases between them. The CDR3 DNA is TGTGCCAGTAGTATCACGATAGTTAACGCCTACGAGCAGTACTTC. Translation: CASSITIVNAYEQYF.

The chain links TRBV4-1 to TRBJ1-1; the match to TRBD1 covers 7 bases. In germline, CDR1 is MGHRA, CDR2 YSYEKL. This CDR3 is built from 15 residues. The J segment lost 6 bases and the V segment lost 2 bases, leaving 9 bases of the junction unmatched. In DNA form, the CDR3 reads TGCGCCAGCAGCCAACCGACAGGGTTTGTGCCTGAAGCTTTCTTT. It yields the protein CASSQPTGFVPEAFF.

The V gene is TRBV5-1, the J gene TRBJ1-2; no definite D call. CDR1 and CDR2 (germline): SGHRS, YFSETQ. The CDR3 is 14 amino acids. The V end lost 0 bases, the J end lost 0 bases, and 6 bases lay between the germline ends. The CDR3: CASSLGEANYGYTF. CDR3 nucleotide sequence: TGCGCCAGCAGCTTGGGTGAGGCTAACTATGGCTACACCTTC.

The chain joins TRBV6-2 or TRBV6-3 to TRBJ1-2; 7 bases line up with TRBD1. CDR1 and CDR2 from the germline V gene are MNHEY and SVGEGT. Trimming removed 4 bases from V and 4 bases from J; junction bases left unmatched: 9. This CDR3 comprises 15 residues. The CDR3 DNA is TGTGCCAGCAGTTCCCTCGGGACAGCCCTCTATGGCTACACCTTC. Its protein is CASSSLGTALYGYTF.

This chain connects TRBV2 to TRBJ2-3; TRBD2 aligns across 9 bases. CDR1 SNHLY and CDR2 FYNNEI come from the germline V gene. Losses at the gene ends were 8 bases for V and 0 bases for J; bases not matched to a gene: 9. The CDR3 runs to 16 residues. Written as DNA, the CDR3 is TGTGCCAGCCCCAACAGCGGGGGGCGGAGCACAGATACGCAGTATTTT. Residues: CASPNSGGRSTDTQYF. The complete variable domain, with remaining parts taken from reference TRBV2 and TRBJ2-3, reads EPEVTQTPSHQVTQMGQEVILRCVPISNHLYFYWYRQILGQKVEFLVSFYNNEISEKSEIFDDQFSVERPDGSNFTLKIRSTKLEDSAMYFCASPNSGGRSTDTQYFGPGTRLTVL.

This sequence joins TRBV7-6 and TRBJ2-3; 9 positions match TRBD2. This CDR3 spans 18 amino acids. Germline V gene sequence: CDR1 SGHVS, CDR2 FNYEAQ. Germline trimming cut 2 bases from V and 5 bases from J; bases unmatched to any gene: 14. CDR3 coding DNA: TGTGCCAGCAGCTTAATTAGCGGAGCTAGCGGGGTAATAGATACGCAGTATTTT. Translation gives CASSLISGASGVIDTQYF. The whole variable domain, remainder taken from reference TRBV7-6 and TRBJ2-3, is GAGVSQSPRYKVTKRGQDVALRCDPISGHVSLYWYRQALGQGPEFLTYFNYEAQQDKSGLPNDRFSAERPEGSISTLTIQRTEQRDSAMYRCASSLISGASGVIDTQYFGPGTRLTVL.

The chain joins TRBV9 to TRBJ1-5, with 10 positions matching TRBD1. The V segment lost 0 bases and the J segment 8 bases; nucleotides outside the gene matches: 8. The CDR3 sequence is 16 residues long. The germline V gene has CDR1 SGDLS and CDR2 YYNGEE. The CDR3 region is CASSVGTGGVGEPQHF. Here the CDR3 DNA reads TGTGCCAGCAGCGTAGGGACAGGGGGAGTTGGGGAGCCCCAGCATTTT.

The rearrangement uses TRBV21-1 and TRBJ1-5; the D call TRBD1 from the table was never checked on the DNA. TRBV21-1 is described as a pseudogene. The CDR3 extends over 17 amino acids. In DNA form, the CDR3 reads TGTGCCAGCAGCAAAGCGGGGACAGGGAGGGCCAATCAGCCCCAGCATTTT. This codes for CASSKAGTGRANQPQHF.

This clone occurred once. The rearrangement joins TRBV28 to TRBJ1-1; 12 nucleotides agree with TRBD1. Losses at the gene ends were 10 bases for V and 5 bases for J; bases not matched to a gene: 17. The germline V gene encodes CDR1 MDHEN and CDR2 SYDVKM. The CDR3 is made up of 17 amino acids. CDR3 sequence reads: CATKLTGTGGRFTEAFF. The CDR3 nucleotides read TGTGCCACCAAGTTGACCGGGACAGGGGGCCGGTTTACTGAAGCTTTCTTT.

This chain uses TRBV19 with TRBJ2-6; D might be TRBD2 (6 bases). V dropped 10 bases and J dropped 0 bases, with 16 bases sitting between them. There are 16 residues in the CDR3. Germline CDR1 and CDR2: LNHDA and SQIVND (reference sequence). The CDR3 DNA reads TGTGCCACCAGGGAGGTTTCGAGCTCTGGGGCCAACGTCCTGACTTTC. This codes for CATREVSSSGANVLTF.

V gene TRBV10-3 combines with J gene TRBJ1-2; D perhaps matches TRBD1 (5 bases). This CDR3 is built from 16 residues. V was trimmed by 0 bases and J by 3 bases, leaving 14 bases between them. Germline-derived CDR1 and CDR2 are ENHRY and SYGVKD. The chain's CDR3 is CAISESGRTIYYGYTF. The CDR3 region has the DNA TGTGCCATCAGTGAGTCGGGCCGGACAATCTACTATGGCTACACCTTC.

The rearrangement uses TRBV11-3 and TRBJ2-7; a weak D match, TRBD2 (7 bases). Trimming removed 5 bases at V and 5 bases at J, with 16 bases between. The CDR3 length is 14 residues. Germline lookup yields CDR1 SGHNT and CDR2 YENEEA. CDR3 in DNA: TGTGCCAGCAGCCGCGAAGGGGGGGCTGACGAGCAGTACTTC. Its protein is CASSREGGADEQYF.

This rearrangement joins TRBV4-2 to TRBJ2-3, with D possibly TRBD1 on 5 matching bases. Germline V lookup: CDR1 LGHNA, CDR2 YNFKEQ. CDR3 length: 14 amino acids. The V gene lost 3 bases and the J gene lost 3 bases, with 10 bases spanning the gap. The CDR3 DNA reads TGTGCCAGCAGCCACGAGCAGGGAACAGATACGCAGTATTTT. It translates to CASSHEQGTDTQYF.

The table lists this clone with a few counts. The chain carries TRBV2 and TRBJ1-5, with 11 bases matching TRBD1. From germline, CDR1 is SNHLY and CDR2 FYNNEI. The CDR3 length is 14 residues. The V segment lost 4 bases and the J segment 7 bases; nucleotides outside the gene matches: 3. CDR3 protein: CASSGDRGYQPQHF. The CDR3, as DNA: TGTGCCAGCAGTGGGGACAGGGGGTACCAGCCCCAGCATTTT.

This clone was counted a single time. The chain uses TRBV27 and TRBJ2-7; 10 positions match TRBD2. Looked up from germline, CDR1 is MNHEY and CDR2 is SMNVEV (reference sequence). V lost 7 bases and J lost 2; bases outside the gene matches: 8. The length of the CDR3 is 15 residues. CDR3 sequence reads: CASNSPSGGAYEQYF. CDR3 nucleotides: TGTGCCAGCAATTCCCCAAGCGGGGGGGCCTACGAGCAGTACTTC.

This CDR3 reads CASSVRDTDTQYF. CDR3 nucleotides: TGTGCCAGCAGTGTCCGAGACACAGATACGCAGTATTTT. J is TRBJ2-3 and V is TRBV25-1; no firm D call. The germline V gene encodes CDR1 MGHDK and CDR2 SYGVNS. The CDR3 covers 13 residues. Trimming stripped 4 bases from V and 2 bases from J, with 7 bases between.

The chain couples TRBV5-4 to TRBJ2-2; tentative D call: TRBD2 (7 bases). V lost 6 bases, J lost 0 bases, and 15 bases lay in between. CDR1 is SGHNT, CDR2 YYREEE, per germline (reference sequence). This CDR3 has 16 residues. CDR3 nucleotide sequence: TGTGCCAGCACCCCTTCGCGGGGGCCGAACACCGGGGAGCTGTTTTTT. Amino acid sequence: CASTPSRGPNTGELFF.

This clone was observed a single time. The same CDR3 is also encoded by other DNA sequences in this sample. The genes are TRBV19 and TRBJ1-3, with 7 positions matching TRBD1. This CDR3 spans 14 amino acids. The V gene end was trimmed by 5 bases and the J gene end by 2 bases; junction bases not matched to a gene: 3. Germline CDR1 is LNHDA and CDR2 is SQIVND (reference sequence). The CDR3 sequence: CASSFTGAGNTIYF. The CDR3 nucleotides read TGTGCCAGTAGTTTCACAGGGGCTGGAAACACCATATATTTT.

V is TRBV2 and J is TRBJ1-1, with D uncertain. The germline CDR1 and CDR2 sequences are SNHLY and FYNNEI. V was trimmed by 6 bases and J by 1 base, leaving 12 bases between them. This CDR3 is built from 14 residues. The CDR3 DNA sequence: TGTGCCAGCAGCCAAGAGGGTGGGAACACTGAAGCTTTCTTT. Translating it yields CASSQEGGNTEAFF.

The chain has TRBV29-1 and TRBJ1-2; TRBD1 matches at 9 bases. After removal of 5 bases from V and 2 bases from J, the junction contained 3 bases not matched to a gene. Germline V gene lookup returns CDR1 SQVTM and CDR2 ANQGSEA. This CDR3 has 13 amino acids. The CDR3 DNA reads TGCAGCGTTTGGGGACAGGGAAACTATGGCTACACCTTC. It is translated as CSVWGQGNYGYTF.

The chain joins TRBV5-6 to TRBJ1-2; D ambiguous. The V end was cut by 4 bases, the J end by 4 bases, with 11 bases between. The V gene's germline CDR1 is SGHDT and CDR2 YYEEEE. The CDR3 is made up of 13 amino acids. CDR3 DNA sequence: TGTGCCAGCAGCCAAGCCCATCCCTATGGCTACACCTTC. This encodes CASSQAHPYGYTF.

The chain carries TRBV12-3 or TRBV12-4 and TRBJ1-4; weak D call: TRBD2 (5 bases). The J call may not be correct, given that the DNA end is closer to TRBJ2-2. The CDR3 covers 11 residues. CDR3 sequence reads: CASSPGRELFF. The CDR3 DNA reads TGTGCCAGCAGTCCGGGGAGGGAGCTGTTTTTT.